This TCR beta chain appears in the sequencing data of a study of blood T cell repertoires in COVID-19. This clone was seen a single time. In the study's own analysis: Amplification from reference gene primers served as the basis for estimated nucleated cell counts. Method: immunoSEQ multiplex PCR; TCRdb's copy keeps in-frame clones and lacks some. The V and J calls and clone size are taken from that table; D and trimming were inferred from the DNA. The table records around 190,000 clones, 80% to 90% of them present only once. This sequence was found in a man over 45 with active or convalescent COVID-19. Sequencing was carried out using peripheral blood.

As DNA, the CDR3 is TGTGCCAGCAGTTTGACAGGGCGGTTGAGCAATCAGCCCCAGCATTTT. This sequence encodes CASSLTGRLSNQPQHF. The V and J genes are TRBV28 and TRBJ1-5; TRBD1 matches 7 bases. Germline loops: CDR1 MDHEN, CDR2 SYDVKM. CDR3 size: 16 residues. Unmatched junction bases numbered 6, after V lost 3 bases and J lost 1 base.